The 30 T cell receptor beta chains below all came from one sample that was sequenced in a study of T cell repertoires in cytomegalovirus infection. MiXCR, applied by TCRdb to the reads, yields one record per CDR3 protein. The profile covers around 550,000 distinct CDR3 sequences, with about 25% appearing a single time and less than 15% taken by the ten largest. The sample comprised PBMCs. The receptors come from a human donor in good health (CMV status not recorded). Some clones in this sample may be carry-over from other donors' samples.

V and J are TRBV27 and TRBJ2-3, with TRBD1 matching over 7 bases. CDR3 length: 13 residues. Germline V gene data show CDR1 as MNHEY and CDR2 as SMNVEV (reference sequence). V gave up 6 bases and J gave up 4 bases; unmatched junction bases: 4. Written as DNA, the CDR3 is TGTGCCAGCAGATCGCAGGGGGCAGATACGCAGTATTTT. As protein: CASRSQGADTQYF.

The CDR3 reads CASSQDASDNEQFF. The CDR3 DNA reads TGCGCCAGCAGCCAAGACGCTAGCGACAATGAGCAGTTCTTC. The chain joins TRBV4-1 to TRBJ2-1; weak D call: TRBD2 (6 bases). Trimming shortened V by 0 bases and J by 5 bases, and 8 bases separated the two germline ends. The germline V gene encodes CDR1 MGHRA and CDR2 YSYEKL. CDR3 length: 14 amino acids.

V usage is TRBV19 and J usage is TRBJ1-2; the match to TRBD1 covers 9 bases. The germline V gene has CDR1 LNHDA and CDR2 SQIVND (reference sequence). J was trimmed by 8 bases and V by 7 bases; bases with no gene match: 17. The CDR3 is made up of 16 amino acids. The CDR3 here is CASTPDRGFGEAGYTF. Here the CDR3 DNA reads TGTGCCAGTACCCCAGACAGGGGGTTCGGCGAAGCGGGCTACACCTTC.

Ten or more counts support this clonotype. V gene TRBV7-2 combines with J gene TRBJ2-5; a possible D gene is TRBD2 (6 bases). Germline V gives CDR1 SGHTA, CDR2 FQGNSA. The ends were cut back, 3 bases at V and 4 bases at J, with 12 bases in the middle. The CDR3 is 14 amino acids. The CDR3 coding sequence is TGTGCCAGCAGCTTTTCCGACGGGGGAGAGACCCAGTACTTC. Protein: CASSFSDGGETQYF.

This chain links TRBV7-3 with TRBJ2-1; a possible D gene is TRBD1 (7 bases). CDR1 and CDR2 (germline): SGHTA, FQGTGA. The CDR3 is 14 amino acids. Between the trimmed V and J ends, which lost 5 bases and 8 bases, there was a span of 16 bases. For the CDR3, the DNA is TGTGCCAGCAGCCTACAGGGGAGGCGCGATGAGCAGTTCTTC. It yields the protein CASSLQGRRDEQFF. The full variable domain, in which reference TRBV7-3 and TRBJ2-1 provide the parts outside the CDR3, is GAGVSQTPSNKVTEKGKYVELRCDPISGHTALYWYRQSLGQGPEFLIYFQGTGAADDSGLPNDRFFAVRPEGSVSTLKIQRTERGDSAVYLCASSLQGRRDEQFFGPGTRLTVL.

This clonotype appeared a few times. The V call is TRBV2, the J call TRBJ2-5, with D hard to call. The length of the CDR3 is 12 residues. CDR1 and CDR2 (germline): SNHLY, FYNNEI. V was cut by 10 bases and J by 2 bases, with 11 bases left in between. CDR3 in amino acids: CATARSQETQYF. CDR3 in DNA: TGTGCCACTGCGCGGAGTCAAGAGACCCAGTACTTC.

This clonotype was counted ten times or more. V gene TRBV7-8 combines with J gene TRBJ1-1; D call uncertain. The V gene lost 4 bases and the J gene lost 8 bases, with 8 bases spanning the gap. The CDR3 has 11 residues. CDR1 SGHVS and CDR2 FQNEAQ come from the germline V gene. CDR3 sequence (DNA): TGTGCCAGCAGCTCCCCGTCCGAAGCTTTCTTT. This sequence encodes CASSSPSEAFF.

The V and J genes are TRBV12-3 or TRBV12-4 and TRBJ1-6; D remains ambiguous. Trimming removed 3 bases at V and 15 bases at J, with 12 bases between. The CDR3 covers 12 residues. CDR3: CASSLAGNILHF. The CDR3 DNA reads as TGTGCCAGCAGTTTGGCGGGAAATATCCTCCACTTT.

This clonotype was seen many times. The V call is TRBV7-2, the J call TRBJ2-7; either TRBD1 or TRBD2 may supply D (5 bases each). V lost 5 bases and J 5 bases, leaving 16 bases between the germline ends. The germline CDR1 and CDR2 sequences are SGHTA and FQGNSA. CDR3 length: 14 amino acids. CDR3: CASSQSSGQNEQYF. The CDR3 nucleotides are TGTGCCAGCAGCCAAAGCTCGGGGCAGAACGAGCAGTACTTC.

The rearrangement links TRBV28 to TRBJ2-3, with D hard to call. Germline V gene sequence: CDR1 MDHEN, CDR2 SYDVKM. The germline V and J ends were trimmed by 7 bases and 6 bases, with 11 bases remaining between them. The CDR3 sequence is 12 residues long. CDR3 DNA: TGTGCCAGCACCCAATCCGGGGATACGCAGTATTTT. This sequence encodes CASTQSGDTQYF.

The chain has TRBV7-2 and TRBJ2-7; D not resolved. Germline-derived CDR1 and CDR2 are SGHTA and FQGNSA. This CDR3 region has 16 residues. The V and J ends lost 1 base and 3 bases respectively, with 16 bases between them. The CDR3 DNA follows: TGTGCCAGCAGCTTAGTGAGGTTACTACCACACTACGAGCAGTACTTC. The encoded protein is CASSLVRLLPHYEQYF.

The J gene is TRBJ2-7, the V gene TRBV24-1, with D perhaps matching TRBD2 (5 bases). V was pared by 4 bases and J by 0 bases, with 12 bases between. Germline V lookup: CDR1 KGHDR, CDR2 SFDVKD. The CDR3 consists of 15 residues. CDR3 loop: CATSESSGNSYEQYF. CDR3 bases: TGTGCCACCAGTGAGAGTTCCGGGAACTCCTACGAGCAGTACTTC.

This clonotype was detected ten times or more. The genes are TRBV7-8 and TRBJ1-2; tentative D call: TRBD1 (6 bases). Germline V gives CDR1 SGHVS, CDR2 FQNEAQ. The CDR3 is 15 residues long. Trimming removed 5 bases from V and 6 bases from J, with 19 bases in between. CDR3 protein: CASSPGTPYLDGYTF. The CDR3 DNA follows: TGTGCCAGCAGCCCCGGGACACCTTACTTGGATGGCTACACCTTC.

J is TRBJ2-1 and V is TRBV20-1; TRBD2 aligns across 10 bases. This CDR3 is built from 15 residues. Per germline, CDR1 DFQATT and CDR2 SNEGSKA (reference sequence). V gave up 6 bases and J gave up 5 bases; unmatched junction bases: 10. The CDR3 loop is CSARKSGRANNEQFF. In DNA, the CDR3 is TGCAGTGCCCGAAAAAGCGGGAGGGCCAACAATGAGCAGTTCTTC.

The gene calls are TRBV7-6 and TRBJ1-6; weak D call: TRBD1 (5 bases). The CDR3 runs to 17 residues. Per the germline V gene, CDR1 is SGHVS and CDR2 is FNYEAQ. V lost 1 base and J lost 0, with 10 bases in between. The CDR3 here is CASSLGQRSSYNSPLHF. In nucleotides, the CDR3 is TGTGCCAGCAGCTTAGGACAGCGGAGCTCCTATAATTCACCCCTCCACTTT. The complete variable domain, with remaining parts taken from reference TRBV7-6 and TRBJ1-6, reads GAGVSQSPRYKVTKRGQDVALRCDPISGHVSLYWYRQALGQGPEFLTYFNYEAQQDKSGLPNDRFSAERPEGSISTLTIQRTEQRDSAMYRCASSLGQRSSYNSPLHFGNGTRLTVT.

The chain carries TRBV6-2 or TRBV6-3 and TRBJ1-5, with a tentative D call TRBD1 (6 bases). Germline V lookup: CDR1 MNHEY, CDR2 SVGEGT. This CDR3 has 15 amino acids. V was cut by 1 base and J by 5 bases, with 12 bases left in between. CDR3 nucleotide sequence: TGTGCCAGCAGTTACTACAGGGCGAAGGATCAGCCCCAGCATTTT. As protein: CASSYYRAKDQPQHF.

A single count supports this clonotype. The V and J genes are TRBV7-8 and TRBJ2-5; perhaps TRBD2 as D (6 bases). V lost 5 bases to trimming and J lost 1 base, with 11 bases between them. The CDR3 length is 14 residues. Germline lookup yields CDR1 SGHVS and CDR2 FQNEAQ. CDR3 amino acids: CASSTRLGQETQYF. In DNA, the CDR3 is TGTGCCAGCAGCACCCGACTAGGCCAAGAGACCCAGTACTTC.

This clonotype was observed many times. The chain recombines TRBV7-2 with TRBJ1-1; 8 positions match TRBD1. The CDR3 runs 13 residues. From germline, CDR1 is SGHTA and CDR2 FQGNSA. V shed 6 bases and J 4 bases; nucleotides not matched to a gene: 4. The CDR3 DNA is TGTGCCAGCAGGTTTACAGGGGGCACTGAAGCTTTCTTT. Protein: CASRFTGGTEAFF.

This clonotype was counted only a few times. The chain is built from TRBV11-2 and TRBJ2-1; 8 bases map to TRBD2. After removal of 5 bases from V and 1 base from J, the junction contained 7 bases not matched to a gene. Per the germline V gene, CDR1 is SGHAT and CDR2 is FQNNGV. The length of the CDR3 is 16 residues. CDR3 loop: CASSARRLASYNEQFF. The CDR3 nucleotides read TGTGCCAGCAGCGCACGTAGACTAGCGTCCTACAATGAGCAGTTCTTC.

The chain carries TRBV6-2 or TRBV6-3 and TRBJ2-7; TRBD2 matches at 8 bases. Germline V gene sequence: CDR1 MNHEY, CDR2 SVGEGT. V lost 6 bases and J lost 0; bases outside the gene matches: 7. The CDR3 has 15 residues. The CDR3 spells CASSLSGITSYEQYV. CDR3 sequence (DNA): TGTGCCAGCAGCCTTAGCGGGATAACCTCCTACGAGCAGTACGTC.

This chain uses TRBV6-2 or TRBV6-3 with TRBJ2-7; TRBD2 matches 8 bases. Unmatched junction bases numbered 11, after V lost 6 bases and J lost 4 bases. Germline loops: CDR1 MNHEY, CDR2 SVGEGT. The CDR3 spans 15 residues. CDR3 loop: CASSRVQRESYEQYV. The CDR3 bases are TGTGCCAGCAGCCGGGTCCAGCGGGAGTCTTACGAGCAGTACGTC.

This clonotype was detected ten times or more. The CDR3 sequence: CASSRDRGRQETQYF. The DNA for the CDR3 is TGTGCCAGCAGCCGGGACAGGGGGCGGCAAGAGACCCAGTACTTC. The V call is TRBV7-2, the J call TRBJ2-5; 12 bases line up with TRBD1. CDR3 length: 15 residues. The germline V gene encodes CDR1 SGHTA and CDR2 FQGNSA. Trimming at V came to 5 bases and at J to 2 bases, leaving 3 bases not matched to a gene. The full variable domain, rest sourced from reference TRBV7-2 and TRBJ2-5, is GAGVSQSPSNKVTEKGKDVELRCDPISGHTALYWYRQSLGQGLEFLIYFQGNSAPDKSGLPSDRFSAERTGGSVSTLTIQRTQQEDSAVYLCASSRDRGRQETQYFGPGTRLLVL.

The chain is built from TRBV4-1 and TRBJ2-1, with 10 bases aligning to TRBD2. In germline, CDR1 is MGHRA, CDR2 YSYEKL. Trimming removed 1 base from V and 10 bases from J; junction bases left unmatched: 10. The length of the CDR3 is 16 residues. CDR3 protein: CASSQGSGRAGGEQFF. The CDR3 DNA sequence: TGCGCCAGCAGCCAAGGAAGCGGGAGGGCCGGAGGCGAGCAGTTCTTC.

The rearrangement uses TRBV10-2 and TRBJ2-3; 7 bases are shared with TRBD2. The V gene's germline CDR1 is WSHSY and CDR2 SAAADI. Unmatched junction bases numbered 7, after V lost 6 bases and J lost 1 base. The CDR3 consists of 15 residues. The CDR3 spells CASSDRAGGTDTQYF. CDR3 bases: TGCGCCAGCAGCGACCGGGCGGGGGGCACAGATACGCAGTATTTT.

This clonotype appeared a few times. V gene TRBV18 combines with J gene TRBJ2-3; D ambiguous. Germline assignment: CDR1 KGHSH and CDR2 LQKENI. CDR3 length equals 17 residues. Trimming shortened V by 5 bases and J by 2 bases, and 20 bases separated the two germline ends. Here the CDR3 reads CASSTTSTRPFTDTQYF. The CDR3 DNA is TGTGCCAGCTCAACTACAAGTACTCGTCCGTTCACAGATACGCAGTATTTT.

This clonotype was detected a few times. The chain couples TRBV7-9 to TRBJ2-5; tentative D call: TRBD2 (6 bases). V lost 5 bases, J lost 3 bases, and 16 bases lay in between. From germline, CDR1 is SEHNR and CDR2 FQNEAQ (reference sequence). This CDR3 has 15 residues. This CDR3 is CASSLQPGVEETQYF. Written as DNA, the CDR3 is TGTGCCAGCAGCCTACAGCCGGGGGTAGAAGAGACCCAGTACTTC.

This clonotype was found a few times. CDR3 bases: TGCAGTGCTATCCCGGCCGATGCACTGGCTAATGAAAAACTGTTTTTT. Protein product: CSAIPADALANEKLFF. J is TRBJ1-4 and V is TRBV20-1; D uncertain. The CDR3 has 16 amino acids. The germline CDR1 and CDR2 sequences are DFQATT and SNEGSKA (reference sequence). Trimming shortened V by 4 bases and J by 3 bases, and 18 bases separated the two germline ends.

This clonotype was seen only a few times. The chain carries TRBV14 and TRBJ2-3; no clear D gene. V shed 1 base and J shed 3 bases, with 5 bases lying between them. CDR1 and CDR2 (germline): SGHDN, FVKESK. The CDR3 sequence is 13 residues long. CDR3 coding DNA: TGTGCCAGCAGCCAAGTTCGGACAGATACGCAGTATTTT. It yields the protein CASSQVRTDTQYF. Full variable domain (rest looked up from reference TRBV14 and TRBJ2-3): EAGVTQFPSHSVIEKGQTVTLRCDPISGHDNLYWYRRVMGKEIKFLLHFVKESKQDESGMPNNRFLAERTGGTYSTLKVQPAELEDSGVYFCASSQVRTDTQYFGPGTRLTVL.

This clonotype was counted once. This chain links TRBV5-6 with TRBJ2-1, with D tentatively TRBD1 or TRBD2 (5 bases each). The CDR3 is made up of 13 amino acids. Trimming took 3 bases from V and 6 from J, leaving 10 bases between them. Germline V gene lookup returns CDR1 SGHDT and CDR2 YYEEEE. This chain's CDR3 is CASSWTLVNEQFF. CDR3 coding DNA: TGTGCCAGCAGCTGGACACTAGTCAATGAGCAGTTCTTC.

J is TRBJ1-1 and V is TRBV19, with D perhaps TRBD1 (5 bases). Trimming shortened V by 8 bases and J by 4 bases, and 8 bases separated the two germline ends. The CDR3 is 11 residues long. Germline V gene sequence: CDR1 LNHDA, CDR2 SQIVND (reference sequence). The CDR3: CASGGATEAFF. In DNA, the CDR3 is TGTGCCAGTGGCGGGGCCACTGAAGCTTTCTTT. The complete variable domain, with remaining parts taken from reference TRBV19 and TRBJ1-1, reads DGGITQSPKYLFRKEGQNVTLSCEQNLNHDAMYWYRQDPGQGLRLIYYSQIVNDFQKGDIAEGYSVSREKKESFPLTVTSAQKNPTAFYLCASGGATEAFFGQGTRLTVV.